The clone carrying this T cell receptor (beta chain) has only a few counts. This record belongs to a study of identical twins. From the 5' RACE reads, TCRdb called clonotypes with MiXCR, one entry per CDR3 protein. The sample comprises some 730,000 distinct CDR3 sequences, 15% to 20% of which are singletons, and about an eighth rests with the top ten. From germline, CDR1 is SGHRS and CDR2 YFSETQ. This CDR3 has 15 amino acids. V lost 0 bases and J lost 7, with 14 bases in between. The data also belong to a second study, concerning T cells expressing NK-cell markers.

The specimen sequenced was PBMCs. The genes are TRBV5-1 and TRBJ2-1; D might be TRBD2 (7 bases). This clonotype was sampled from a woman under 30 in good health. CDR3 coding DNA: TGCGCCAGCAGCTTGGTCGGGGGGCTTCGGAATGAGCAGTTCTTC. This encodes CASSLVGGLRNEQFF.